The TCR beta chain under discussion was sequenced for a study of T cell repertoires in cytomegalovirus infection (dated by TCRdb to between 2018 and 2020). Background on the whole study: The HLA type of each donor mattered for the analysis, because public TCR beta signatures pointed to carriage of CMV infection along with the matching HLA type. What the work shows at the level of the full study, not this receptor alone: Cumulative frequency of public TCR beta family members discriminated carriers of CMV infection plus the relevant HLA type in this cohort and an independent 352-donor cohort. The ex vivo response was dominated by HLA-C-restricted CMV-specific TCR beta clonotypes, which also provided the single most frequent clonotype in two of eight donors.

Sequencing used an Illumina HiSeq 1500. TCRdb took the public reads, trimmed them with fastp at Q25, ran MiXCR for clone calling and kept in-frame beta chains. For every CDR3 protein sequence, its rows merge into one entry that carries the most common genes and DNA. This sample has approximately 700,000 distinct CDR3 sequences in its table, and about a third of those were observed once. Of the sample, 2.5% to 3.5% falls within the top ten clones. The cysteine opens and the phenylalanine closes a CDR3 of 17 amino acids. Left in the record is the CDR3 DNA by itself, 51 bases read in frame from the first base. A distance of 22 bases separates the germline ends of V and J, which lose 4 bases and 3 bases respectively. The germline V gene yields MDHEN for CDR1 and SYDVKM for CDR2. In regard to this clonotype: Its cognate antigen has yet to be identified. The sample holds no much larger clone one base away, and base qualities are not on file.

The sequence is built from TRBV28 and TRBJ2-7, and possibly TRBD1, on 6 matching bases. The sample consisted of PBMCs. This receptor was identified in a human donor in good health (CMV status not recorded). Some clones in this sample may be carry-over from other donors' samples. The nucleotide sequence reads TGTGCCAGCAGTTCCGATCCGGGTCCCCGAGGGGGCTACGAGCAGTACTTC. Its coded protein is CASSSDPGPRGGYEQYF.